The sequence of this TCR beta chain was determined in a study of regulatory T cells in long-lasting Graves disease. Trimming pared 6 bases from V and 0 bases from J, leaving 12 bases between. Per germline, CDR1 SGHTS and CDR2 YDEGEE. CDR3 length: 14 residues. Assembly of TCR beta libraries relied on iRepertoire HTBI primers together with Arm-PCR of CDR3 regions. TCRdb analysed the multiplex PCR reads with MiXCR anew, one entry per CDR3 protein. The sample has a few hundred thousand distinct CDR3 sequences; under 20% are singletons. Time point in this sample: newly diagnosed GD, antithyroid drugs for less than 3 months. The TCR library used RNA extracted from PBMCs. Patients of an endocrinology department in Xi'an, China, were included. These data were also reused for a study on T cells in Graves' hyperthyroidism and ophthalmopathy.

The specimen comprised peripheral blood mononuclear cells (PBMCs), sampled at new diagnosis, from a patient treated with antithyroid drugs. The TCR was taken from a woman aged 18-29 years with Graves disease. This chain links TRBV5-8 with TRBJ1-1, with D possibly TRBD1 on 5 matching bases. The CDR3 loop reads CASKKPGVNTEAFF. The CDR3 coding sequence is TGTGCCAGCAAAAAACCGGGGGTGAACACTGAAGCTTTCTTT.